The 28 T cell receptor beta chains presented below share a single source sample, sequenced in a study of T cell responses to AZD1222 COVID-19 vaccine (dated by TCRdb to 2020 to 2023). The intended sense of this specimen's time point label: baseline before first vaccination. Receptors were amplified or captured by the immunoSEQ multiplex PCR assay. Not all clones reach the TCRdb copy of this immuneACCESS table, which keeps in-frame sequences only. Checked studies attribute under half of the gap to unresolved V genes and leave the rest unexplained. Counted in this sample were 100,000 to 120,000 clones; about 81% of them appeared once. Together, the top ten hold 3.5% to 5.5% of the sample. Sequencing used peripheral blood, obtained on day 0 of AZD1222 vaccination. These receptors were obtained from an adult in good health.

J is TRBJ2-7 and V is TRBV2; the match to TRBD1 covers 9 bases. Germline-derived CDR1 and CDR2 are SNHLY and FYNNEI. With 7 bases clipped from V and 3 bases from J, the junction kept 7 bases outside the gene matches. CDR3 length: 14 amino acids. In DNA, the CDR3 is TGTGCCAGCAAACAGGGGGCACTCTTCTACGAGCAGTACTTC. Translated: CASKQGALFYEQYF.

The CDR3 is CASSLSGGVEKLFF. CDR3 sequence (DNA): TGCGCCAGCAGCTTATCCGGGGGAGTTGAAAAACTGTTTTTT. V and J are TRBV5-1 and TRBJ1-4, with D possibly TRBD1 on 5 matching bases. CDR1 SGHRS and CDR2 YFSETQ come from the germline V gene. This CDR3 has 14 amino acids. V was clipped by 2 bases and J by 7 bases, with 12 bases between them.

This clone was observed a few times. This sample also contains other DNA sequences that code for the same CDR3. V usage is TRBV5-6 and J usage is TRBJ2-2; D is perhaps TRBD2 (5 bases). The CDR3 totals 13 residues. Trimming left V 4 bases short and J 5 bases short, with 9 bases between. Germline CDR1 SGHDT, CDR2 YYEEEE. In DNA form, the CDR3 reads TGTGCCAGCAGCCGGGGAGTTACCGGGGAGCTGTTTTTT. Translating it yields CASSRGVTGELFF.

The chain couples TRBV28 to TRBJ1-2, with D tentatively TRBD1 (5 bases). Germline V lookup: CDR1 MDHEN, CDR2 SYDVKM. Trimming pared 9 bases from V and 0 bases from J, leaving 17 bases between. The CDR3 is 15 amino acids. The CDR3, as DNA: TGTGCCAGTCGTTCCGAGGGGCTTGCTAACTATGGCTACACCTTC. It translates to CASRSEGLANYGYTF.

This clone has more than one count but fewer than ten. The chain carries TRBV7-8 and TRBJ2-7; D is possibly TRBD1 (6 bases). CDR1 SGHVS and CDR2 FQNEAQ come from the germline V gene. V was clipped by 4 bases and J by 2 bases, with 9 bases between them. This CDR3 is built from 13 residues. The CDR3 here is CASSSTGTYEQYF. CDR3 nucleotide sequence: TGTGCCAGCAGCTCGACAGGAACCTACGAGCAGTACTTC. Drawing the rest from reference TRBV7-8 and TRBJ2-7, the complete variable domain is GAGVSQSPRYKVAKRGQDVALRCDPISGHVSLFWYQQALGQGPEFLTYFQNEAQLDKSGLPSDRFFAERPEGSVSTLKIQRTQQEDSAVYLCASSSTGTYEQYFGPGTRLTVT.

The rearrangement links TRBV30 to TRBJ1-2, with 11 bases fitting TRBD1. CDR1 is GTSNPN and CDR2 is SVGIG in the germline V gene (reference sequence). The trim removed 0 bases at V and 7 bases at J, leaving 7 bases unmatched. The CDR3 has 15 residues. CDR3 in amino acids: CAWSVGQGGRSGYTF. CDR3 in DNA: TGTGCCTGGAGTGTGGGACAGGGGGGAAGAAGTGGCTACACCTTC.

CDR3 in DNA: TGTGCCAGCAGCTTGCCGTCAGGGGCTAGCGGGAGGTGGGTCTACGAGCAGTACTTC. Translating it yields CASSLPSGASGRWVYEQYF. The chain links TRBV5-6 to TRBJ2-7, with 11 positions matching TRBD2. The ends lost 1 base at V and 3 bases at J; junction bases unmatched: 15. This CDR3 spans 19 amino acids. In germline, CDR1 is SGHDT, CDR2 YYEEEE.

The chain has TRBV2 and TRBJ2-2; D might be TRBD1 or TRBD2, each matching 5 bases. V dropped 6 bases and J dropped 1 base, with 9 bases sitting between them. In germline, CDR1 is SNHLY, CDR2 FYNNEI. The CDR3 spans 14 residues. As DNA, the CDR3 is TGTGCCAGCAGGGGACCCGGGAACACCGGGGAGCTGTTTTTT. This translates into CASRGPGNTGELFF.

This chain uses TRBV5-1 with TRBJ1-1; TRBD1 might be the D (5 bases). CDR3 length equals 15 residues. CDR1 and CDR2 (germline): SGHRS, YFSETQ. Deletions cut 1 base from V and 8 bases from J, with 18 bases between. CDR3 sequence (DNA): TGCGCCAGCAGCTTGTTTGAGGGGTTGAACGAGGAAGCTTTCTTT. The encoded protein is CASSLFEGLNEEAFF.

CDR3 residues: CASSGGPKDTQYF. The CDR3, as DNA: TGTGCCAGTTCGGGGGGCCCCAAGGATACGCAGTATTTT. The V call is TRBV7-3, the J call TRBJ2-3, with D possibly TRBD2 on 7 matching bases. The V and J ends lost 9 bases and 6 bases respectively, with 16 bases between them. Germline CDR1 is SGHTA and CDR2 is FQGTGA. The CDR3 consists of 13 residues.

The rearrangement links TRBV11-2 to TRBJ2-7; D not certain. The CDR3 has 13 residues. The germline V gene has CDR1 SGHAT and CDR2 FQNNGV. Trimming removed 5 bases at V and 3 bases at J, with 11 bases between. The CDR3: CASSRAADYEQYF. Written as DNA, the CDR3 is TGTGCCAGCAGCCGCGCCGCGGACTACGAGCAGTACTTC.

The chain is built from TRBV6-5 and TRBJ1-1; D gene uncertain. The germline V gene encodes CDR1 MNHEY and CDR2 SVGAGI. Between the trimmed V and J ends, which lost 4 bases and 0 bases, there was a span of 9 bases. The CDR3 spans 14 residues. CDR3 nucleotide sequence: TGTGCCAGCAGTTTTACAGTGCTGAACACTGAAGCTTTCTTT. Translated, it gives CASSFTVLNTEAFF.

The chain recombines TRBV19 with TRBJ2-4; 9 nucleotides line up with TRBD1. The V gene's germline CDR1 is LNHDA and CDR2 SQIVND (reference sequence). CDR3 size: 16 residues. V trimming: 2 bases; J trimming: 7 bases; junction bases outside the gene matches: 9. CDR3 protein: CASSITGGTGTNIQYF. The CDR3 region has the DNA TGTGCCAGTAGTATAACGGGCGGGACAGGGACGAACATTCAGTACTTC.

The rearrangement joins TRBV4-3 to TRBJ1-4; 8 bases map to TRBD1. The ends lost 4 bases at V and 4 bases at J; junction bases unmatched: 14. Germline loops: CDR1 LGHNA, CDR2 YSLEER. The length of the CDR3 is 18 residues. This CDR3 is CASSPSGRGRWGNEKLFF. The CDR3 nucleotides are TGCGCCAGCAGCCCCTCGGGCAGGGGGCGTTGGGGTAATGAAAAACTGTTTTTT.

This chain uses TRBV7-2 with TRBJ2-1; possible D gene TRBD1, 6 bases. V dropped 1 base and J dropped 9 bases, with 16 bases sitting between them. In germline, CDR1 is SGHTA, CDR2 FQGNSA. CDR3 length: 15 amino acids. The CDR3 region has the DNA TGTGCCAGCAGCTTAGACGACCTCCAGGGGAGTGAGCAGTTCTTC. It codes for CASSLDDLQGSEQFF. Full variable domain (outside the CDR3, taken from reference TRBV7-2 and TRBJ2-1): GAGVSQSPSNKVTEKGKDVELRCDPISGHTALYWYRQSLGQGLEFLIYFQGNSAPDKSGLPSDRFSAERTGGSVSTLTIQRTQQEDSAVYLCASSLDDLQGSEQFFGPGTRLTVL.

The chain has TRBV6-1 and TRBJ2-7; 9 bases map to TRBD1. The germline V gene has CDR1 MNHNS and CDR2 SASEGT. The CDR3 consists of 18 residues. J lost 0 bases, V lost 1 base, and 10 bases had no gene match. The CDR3 region is CASSEVGQGPRFSYEQYF. CDR3 DNA sequence: TGTGCCAGCAGTGAAGTAGGACAGGGGCCTAGATTCTCCTACGAGCAGTACTTC.

This chain joins TRBV28 and TRBJ2-3; D is undetermined. The CDR3 loop spans 13 amino acids. Trimming stripped 4 bases from V and 6 bases from J, with 11 bases between. The germline gives CDR1 MDHEN, CDR2 SYDVKM. CDR3 in amino acids: CASSSSAADTQYF. The CDR3 nucleotides read TGTGCCAGCAGTTCGTCTGCAGCCGATACGCAGTATTTT. Supplemented by reference TRBV28 and TRBJ2-3, the full variable domain reads DVKVTQSSRYLVKRTGEKVFLECVQDMDHENMFWYRQDPGLGLRLIYFSYDVKMKEKGDIPEGYSVSREKKERFSLILESASTNQTSMYLCASSSSAADTQYFGPGTRLTVL.

This rearrangement joins TRBV12-3 or TRBV12-4 to TRBJ2-5; TRBD2 might be the D (5 bases). The CDR3 has 12 amino acids. V was cut by 8 bases and J by 2 bases, with 9 bases left in between. CDR3 nucleotides: TGTGCCAGCCGGGAAAGACAAGAGACCCAGTACTTC. It codes for CASRERQETQYF.

The chain employs TRBV5-1 and TRBJ1-1, with D maybe TRBD1 (5 bases). V lost 4 bases and J 10 bases, leaving 17 bases between the germline ends. This CDR3 comprises 13 residues. The V gene's germline CDR1 is SGHRS and CDR2 YFSETQ. The CDR3 bases are TGCGCCAGCAGCGATACAGGCTATGAAGGAGCTTTCTTT. Its protein product is CASSDTGYEGAFF.

V is TRBV19 and J is TRBJ2-7; possible D gene TRBD1, 6 bases. CDR1 LNHDA and CDR2 SQIVND come from the germline V gene (reference sequence). The CDR3 length is 14 residues. The germline V and J ends were trimmed by 7 bases and 0 bases, with 13 bases remaining between them. This chain's CDR3 is CASMRTALSYEQYF. The CDR3 nucleotides read TGTGCCAGTATGCGGACAGCCCTCTCCTACGAGCAGTACTTC. Using reference TRBV19 and TRBJ2-7 for the parts outside the CDR3, the full variable domain is DGGITQSPKYLFRKEGQNVTLSCEQNLNHDAMYWYRQDPGQGLRLIYYSQIVNDFQKGDIAEGYSVSREKKESFPLTVTSAQKNPTAFYLCASMRTALSYEQYFGPGTRLTVT.

This chain uses TRBV6-6 with TRBJ1-6, with D perhaps TRBD1 (5 bases). The CDR3 loop spans 14 amino acids. Germline assignment: CDR1 MNHNY and CDR2 SVGAGI (reference sequence). The V end lost 7 bases, the J end lost 6 bases, and 13 bases lay between the germline ends. CDR3 nucleotide sequence: TGTGCCAGCACCCTGGGACGTCCTAATTCACCCCTCCACTTT. Its protein is CASTLGRPNSPLHF.

This chain connects TRBV29-1 to TRBJ2-5; TRBD2 matches at 7 bases. Trimming took 7 bases from V and 6 from J; bases not matched to a gene: 14. CDR3 length: 14 amino acids. Germline V lookup: CDR1 SQVTM, CDR2 ANQGSEA. The CDR3 loop is CSGDAQGGKKTQYF. The CDR3 region has the DNA TGCAGCGGCGACGCGCAGGGAGGGAAAAAGACCCAGTACTTC.

This sequence joins TRBV24-1 and TRBJ2-3; the match to TRBD1 covers 11 bases. The CDR3 covers 14 residues. CDR1 KGHDR and CDR2 SFDVKD come from the germline V gene. The V segment lost 7 bases and the J segment 6 bases; nucleotides outside the gene matches: 5. The CDR3 nucleotides read TGTGCCACCAGAGGGACAGGGGGTAGGGATACGCAGTATTTT. Protein sequence: CATRGTGGRDTQYF.

The rearrangement uses TRBV29-1 and TRBJ1-5; the D is unclear. Germline lookup yields CDR1 SQVTM and CDR2 ANQGSEA. The V end was cut by 4 bases, the J end by 4 bases, with 8 bases between. The CDR3 is 12 amino acids. The CDR3 is CSVGSGNQPQHF. CDR3 nucleotides: TGCAGCGTTGGTTCGGGGAATCAGCCCCAGCATTTT.

This rearrangement joins TRBV28 to TRBJ1-3; the D is unclear. CDR1 MDHEN and CDR2 SYDVKM come from the germline V gene. This CDR3 is built from 15 residues. Trimming shortened V by 5 bases and J by 8 bases, and 19 bases separated the two germline ends. The CDR3 loop reads CASSAVLVKGDTIYF. The CDR3 region has the DNA TGTGCCAGCAGTGCGGTCCTAGTGAAGGGAGACACCATATATTTT.

The V gene is TRBV5-1, the J gene TRBJ1-1, with 7 positions matching TRBD1. Germline CDR1 and CDR2: SGHRS and YFSETQ. The J segment lost 5 bases and the V segment lost 0 bases, leaving 4 bases of the junction unmatched. The CDR3 has 14 amino acids. CDR3 residues: CASSLVRGGTEAFF. In DNA form, the CDR3 reads TGCGCCAGCAGCTTGGTCAGGGGGGGTACTGAAGCTTTCTTT.

The chain carries TRBV9 and TRBJ2-7, with D possibly TRBD1 on 6 matching bases. Germline CDR1 and CDR2: SGDLS and YYNGEE. The V end was cut by 0 bases, the J end by 0 bases, with 10 bases between. The CDR3 covers 15 residues. For the CDR3, the DNA is TGTGCCAGCAGCGTAGGCCAGGGGCCCTCCTACGAGCAGTACTTC. Translating it yields CASSVGQGPSYEQYF.

This clone came up once. This chain connects TRBV18 to TRBJ1-2; 7 bases fit TRBD1. The CDR3 is 15 amino acids. Germline V gene sequence: CDR1 KGHSH, CDR2 LQKENI. Unmatched junction bases numbered 5, after V lost 3 bases and J lost 1 base. This chain's CDR3 is CASSPRDSVNYGYTF. CDR3 nucleotides: TGTGCCAGCTCACCCCGGGACAGCGTTAACTATGGCTACACCTTC.